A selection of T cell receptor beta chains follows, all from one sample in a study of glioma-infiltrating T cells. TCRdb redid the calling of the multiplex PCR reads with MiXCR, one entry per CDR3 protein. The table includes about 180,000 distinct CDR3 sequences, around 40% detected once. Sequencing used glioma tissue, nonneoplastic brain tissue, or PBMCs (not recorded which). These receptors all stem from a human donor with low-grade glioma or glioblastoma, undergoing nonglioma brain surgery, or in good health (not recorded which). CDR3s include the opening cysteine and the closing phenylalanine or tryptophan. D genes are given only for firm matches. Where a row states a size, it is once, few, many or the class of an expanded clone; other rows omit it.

cdr3_aa: CATSRVYSRTNEQFF; cdr3_nt: TGTGCCACCAGCAGAGTGTACAGCCGCACGAATGAGCAGTTCTTC; d_call: NA; clone_size: many; v_call: TRBV15; j_call: TRBJ2-1
cdr3_aa: CASSPGQGYIEQFF; cdr3_nt: TGTGCCAGCAGCCCGGGACAGGGGTACATTGAGCAGTTCTTC; d_call: TRBD1; clone_size: few; v_call: TRBV7-3; j_call: TRBJ2-1
cdr3_aa: CSYRGDRGGTGELFF; cdr3_nt: TGCAGCTACAGGGGGGACAGGGGTGGCACCGGGGAGCTGTTTTTT; d_call: TRBD1; clone_size: few; v_call: TRBV29-1; j_call: TRBJ2-2
cdr3_aa: CSARAGNFPNTEAFF; cdr3_nt: TGCAGTGCTAGAGCGGGCAACTTCCCTAACACTGAAGCTTTCTTT; d_call: NA; clone_size: many; v_call: TRBV20-1; j_call: TRBJ1-1
cdr3_aa: CASSPGRVRTEAFF; cdr3_nt: TGTGCCAGCAGCCCCGGGAGGGTAAGGACTGAAGCTTTCTTT; d_call: NA; clone_size: many; v_call: TRBV3-1; j_call: TRBJ1-1
cdr3_aa: CASSLRGRAKNIQYF; cdr3_nt: TGTGCCAGCAGCTTGAGGGGCAGAGCCAAAAACATTCAGTACTTC; d_call: NA; clone_size: NA; v_call: TRBV5-4; j_call: TRBJ2-4
cdr3_aa: CASTHSDNTEAFF; cdr3_nt: TGTGCCAGCACCCACTCAGATAACACTGAAGCTTTCTTT; d_call: NA; clone_size: NA; v_call: TRBV12-3/TRBV12-4; j_call: TRBJ1-1
cdr3_aa: CSATGTRTYEQYF; cdr3_nt: TGCAGTGCTACCGGGACGCGCACCTACGAGCAGTACTTC; d_call: NA; clone_size: many; v_call: TRBV20-1; j_call: TRBJ2-7
cdr3_aa: CASSLMSPGTWVVPFF; cdr3_nt: TGTGCCAGCAGCTTAATGTCTCCCGGGACATGGGTGGTACCGTTCTTC; d_call: NA; clone_size: NA; v_call: TRBV7-2; j_call: TRBJ2-1
cdr3_aa: CASSLRESESEQYF; cdr3_nt: TGCGCCAGCAGCTTGCGGGAGTCCGAGTCCGAGCAGTACTTC; d_call: NA; clone_size: few; v_call: TRBV5-1; j_call: TRBJ2-7
cdr3_aa: CASNGGQSRGEQFF; cdr3_nt: TGTGCCAGCAATGGGGGGCAATCTCGAGGTGAGCAGTTCTTC; d_call: NA; clone_size: NA; v_call: TRBV2; j_call: TRBJ2-1
cdr3_aa: CASSYAGTYQETQYF; cdr3_nt: TGTGCCAGCAGTTACGCTGGGACATACCAAGAGACCCAGTACTTC; d_call: NA; clone_size: many; v_call: TRBV6-2/TRBV6-3; j_call: TRBJ2-5
cdr3_aa: CASSLEVASQETQYF; cdr3_nt: TGCGCCAGCAGCTTGGAGGTTGCCAGCCAAGAGACCCAGTACTTC; d_call: NA; clone_size: once; v_call: TRBV5-1; j_call: TRBJ2-5
cdr3_aa: CASRARGFATNEKLFF; cdr3_nt: TGTGCCAGCAGAGCCCGGGGGTTCGCGACTAATGAAAAACTGTTTTTT; d_call: NA; clone_size: NA; v_call: TRBV28; j_call: TRBJ1-4
cdr3_aa: CSARDLGAHYNEQFF; cdr3_nt: TGCAGTGCTAGAGATTTGGGTGCCCATTACAATGAGCAGTTCTTC; d_call: NA; clone_size: many; v_call: TRBV20-1; j_call: TRBJ2-1
cdr3_aa: CASSYRGSSYNEQFF; cdr3_nt: TGTGCCAGCAGTTACCGGGGATCATCCTACAATGAGCAGTTCTTC; d_call: NA; clone_size: medium-sized; v_call: TRBV6-2/TRBV6-3; j_call: TRBJ2-1
cdr3_aa: CASSSTGEAFF; cdr3_nt: TGCGCCAGCAGCTCGACAGGGGAAGCTTTCTTT; d_call: TRBD1; clone_size: NA; v_call: TRBV5-1; j_call: TRBJ1-1
cdr3_aa: CASTGHEQYF; cdr3_nt: TGCGCCAGCACGGGACACGAGCAGTACTTC; d_call: NA; clone_size: few; v_call: TRBV5-1; j_call: TRBJ2-7
cdr3_aa: CSARRLGTEQFF; cdr3_nt: TGCAGTGCTAGGAGGCTAGGGACTGAGCAGTTCTTC; d_call: NA; clone_size: NA; v_call: TRBV20-1; j_call: TRBJ2-1
cdr3_aa: CASSLSGAQYF; cdr3_nt: TGTGCCAGCAGCTTGAGTGGGGCGCAGTATTTT; d_call: NA; clone_size: NA; v_call: TRBV27; j_call: TRBJ2-3
cdr3_aa: CSEPGRRGNEQFF; cdr3_nt: TGCAGTGAGCCAGGCCGCCGGGGAAATGAGCAGTTCTTC; d_call: NA; clone_size: NA; v_call: TRBV20-1; j_call: TRBJ2-1
cdr3_aa: CASTYNLAGITSSYNEQFF; cdr3_nt: TGTGCCAGCACCTATAATCTAGCGGGCATAACGAGCTCCTACAATGAGCAGTTCTTC; d_call: TRBD2; clone_size: NA; v_call: TRBV28; j_call: TRBJ2-1
cdr3_aa: CASSQDSATDTQYF; cdr3_nt: TGTGCCAGCAGCCAAGATAGTGCTACAGATACGCAGTATTTT; d_call: NA; clone_size: many; v_call: TRBV3-1; j_call: TRBJ2-3